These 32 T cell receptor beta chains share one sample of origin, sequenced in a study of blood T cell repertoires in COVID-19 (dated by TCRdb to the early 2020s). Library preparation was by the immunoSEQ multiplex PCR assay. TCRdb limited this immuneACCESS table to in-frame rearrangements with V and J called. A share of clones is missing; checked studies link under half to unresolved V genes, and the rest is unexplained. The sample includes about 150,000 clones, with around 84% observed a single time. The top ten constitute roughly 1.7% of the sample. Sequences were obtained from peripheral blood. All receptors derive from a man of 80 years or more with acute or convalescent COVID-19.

CDR3 nucleotides: TGTGCCAGCAGTCCTCCTCGCCAGGCAATCAATCAGCCCCAGCATTTT. Its translation: CASSPPRQAINQPQHF. The chain joins TRBV28 to TRBJ1-5; D is uncertain. Germline V gene lookup returns CDR1 MDHEN and CDR2 SYDVKM. The CDR3 sequence is 16 residues long. V was pared by 5 bases and J by 3 bases, with 17 bases between.

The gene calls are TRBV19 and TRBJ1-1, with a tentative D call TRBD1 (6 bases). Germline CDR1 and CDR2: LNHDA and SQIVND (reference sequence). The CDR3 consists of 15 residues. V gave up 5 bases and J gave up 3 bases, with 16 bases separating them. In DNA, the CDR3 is TGTGCCAGTAGTTTCCCCACAGGGTCGGACACTGAAGCTTTCTTT. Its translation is CASSFPTGSDTEAFF. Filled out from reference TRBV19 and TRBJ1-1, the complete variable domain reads DGGITQSPKYLFRKEGQNVTLSCEQNLNHDAMYWYRQDPGQGLRLIYYSQIVNDFQKGDIAEGYSVSREKKESFPLTVTSAQKNPTAFYLCASSFPTGSDTEAFFGQGTRLTVV.

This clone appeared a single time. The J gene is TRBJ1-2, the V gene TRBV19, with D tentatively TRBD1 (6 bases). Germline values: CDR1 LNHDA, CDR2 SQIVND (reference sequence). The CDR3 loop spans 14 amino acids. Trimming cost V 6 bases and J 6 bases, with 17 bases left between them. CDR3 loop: CASRGYRETDGYTF. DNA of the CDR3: TGTGCCAGTAGAGGGTACAGGGAAACGGATGGCTACACCTTC. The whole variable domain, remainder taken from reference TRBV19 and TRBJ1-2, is DGGITQSPKYLFRKEGQNVTLSCEQNLNHDAMYWYRQDPGQGLRLIYYSQIVNDFQKGDIAEGYSVSREKKESFPLTVTSAQKNPTAFYLCASRGYRETDGYTFGSGTRLTVV.

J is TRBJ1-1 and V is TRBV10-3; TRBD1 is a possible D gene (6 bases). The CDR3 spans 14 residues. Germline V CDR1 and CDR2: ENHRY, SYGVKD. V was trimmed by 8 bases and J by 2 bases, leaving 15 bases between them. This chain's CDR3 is CAIGRDKPNTEAFF. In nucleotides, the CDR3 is TGTGCCATCGGCAGGGACAAACCTAACACTGAAGCTTTCTTT.

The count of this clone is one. The CDR3 here is CASSAIRGSRANYGYTF. CDR3 coding DNA: TGTGCCAGCAGCGCTATTCGGGGGTCGAGGGCTAACTATGGCTACACCTTC. The chain employs TRBV9 and TRBJ1-2; possible D gene TRBD1, 5 bases. This CDR3 spans 17 amino acids. Germline V lookup: CDR1 SGDLS, CDR2 YYNGEE. Between the trimmed V and J ends, which lost 3 bases and 0 bases, there was a span of 18 bases.

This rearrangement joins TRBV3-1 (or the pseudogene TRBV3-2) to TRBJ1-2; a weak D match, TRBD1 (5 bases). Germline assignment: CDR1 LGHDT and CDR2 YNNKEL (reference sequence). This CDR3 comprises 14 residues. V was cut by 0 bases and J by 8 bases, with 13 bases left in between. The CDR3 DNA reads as TGTGCCAGCAGCCAAGAAGGGGACTCAGGAGGCTACACCTTC. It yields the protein CASSQEGDSGGYTF.

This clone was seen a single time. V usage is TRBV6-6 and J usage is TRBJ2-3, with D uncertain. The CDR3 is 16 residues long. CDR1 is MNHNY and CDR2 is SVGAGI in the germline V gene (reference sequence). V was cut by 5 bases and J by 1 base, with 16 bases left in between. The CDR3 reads CASSGQIAPRTDTQYF. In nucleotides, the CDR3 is TGTGCCAGCAGTGGCCAAATTGCCCCCCGCACAGATACGCAGTATTTT.

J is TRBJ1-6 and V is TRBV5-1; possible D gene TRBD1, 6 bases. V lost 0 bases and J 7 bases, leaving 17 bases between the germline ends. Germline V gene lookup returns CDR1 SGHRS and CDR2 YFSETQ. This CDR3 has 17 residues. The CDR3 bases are TGCGCCAGCAGCTTGGCCAACTTAGGACAGCCGAATTCACCCCTCCACTTT. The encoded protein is CASSLANLGQPNSPLHF. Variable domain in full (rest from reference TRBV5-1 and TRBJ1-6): KAGVTQTPRYLIKTRGQQVTLSCSPISGHRSVSWYQQTPGQGLQFLFEYFSETQRNKGNFPGRFSGRQFSNSRSEMNVSTLELGDSALYLCASSLANLGQPNSPLHFGNGTRLTVT.

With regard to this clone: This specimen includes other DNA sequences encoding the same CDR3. The CDR3 DNA is TGTGCCAGCAGCTTAGGACAGGGTCCCAATCAGCCCCAGCATTTT. Translating gives CASSLGQGPNQPQHF. V is TRBV11-2 and J is TRBJ1-5; 7 bases are shared with TRBD1. J lost 3 bases, V lost 1 base, and 3 bases had no gene match. Germline-derived CDR1 and CDR2 are SGHAT and FQNNGV. CDR3 length equals 15 residues.

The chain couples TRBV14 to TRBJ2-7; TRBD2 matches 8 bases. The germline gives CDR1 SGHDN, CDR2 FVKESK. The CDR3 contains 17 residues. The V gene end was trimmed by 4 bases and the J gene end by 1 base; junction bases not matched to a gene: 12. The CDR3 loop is CASSRRSAAGGSYEQYF. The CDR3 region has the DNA TGTGCCAGCAGCCGGCGATCGGCCGCGGGGGGATCCTACGAGCAGTACTTC.

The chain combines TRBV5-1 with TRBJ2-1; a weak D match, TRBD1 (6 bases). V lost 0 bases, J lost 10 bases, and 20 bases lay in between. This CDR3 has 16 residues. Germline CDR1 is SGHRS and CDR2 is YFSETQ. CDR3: CASSLAPGDTLREQFF. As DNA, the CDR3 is TGCGCCAGCAGCTTGGCCCCCGGGGACACCCTCCGCGAGCAGTTCTTC.

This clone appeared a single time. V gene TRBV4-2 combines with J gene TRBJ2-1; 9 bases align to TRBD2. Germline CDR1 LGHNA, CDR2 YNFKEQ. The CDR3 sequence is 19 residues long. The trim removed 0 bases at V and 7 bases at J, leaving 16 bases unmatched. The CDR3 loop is CASSQDRGPAGGSGNEQFF. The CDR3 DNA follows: TGTGCCAGCAGCCAAGATCGAGGGCCGGCGGGGGGGTCCGGGAATGAGCAGTTCTTC.

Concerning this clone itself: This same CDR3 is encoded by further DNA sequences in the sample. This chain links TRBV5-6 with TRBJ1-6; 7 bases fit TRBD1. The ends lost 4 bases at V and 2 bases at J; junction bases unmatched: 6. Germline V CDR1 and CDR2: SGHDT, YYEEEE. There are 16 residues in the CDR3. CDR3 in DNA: TGTGCCAGCAGCACTCGGGACAGCCCCTATAATTCACCCCTCCACTTT. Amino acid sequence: CASSTRDSPYNSPLHF.

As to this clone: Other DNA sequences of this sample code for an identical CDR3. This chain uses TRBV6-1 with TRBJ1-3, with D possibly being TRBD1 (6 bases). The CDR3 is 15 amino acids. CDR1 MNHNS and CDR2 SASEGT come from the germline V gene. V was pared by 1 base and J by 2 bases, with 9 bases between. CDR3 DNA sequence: TGTGCCAGCAGTGAAGGGGGGGGCACTGGAAACACCATATATTTT. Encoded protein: CASSEGGGTGNTIYF.

The chain's CDR3 is CASRDRGRGADTQYF. CDR3 DNA: TGTGCCAGCAGAGACAGGGGGCGGGGAGCAGATACGCAGTATTTT. The gene calls are TRBV2 and TRBJ2-3; 10 bases are shared with TRBD1. With 6 bases clipped from V and 4 bases from J, the junction kept 7 bases outside the gene matches. The CDR3 consists of 15 residues. Germline lookup yields CDR1 SNHLY and CDR2 FYNNEI.

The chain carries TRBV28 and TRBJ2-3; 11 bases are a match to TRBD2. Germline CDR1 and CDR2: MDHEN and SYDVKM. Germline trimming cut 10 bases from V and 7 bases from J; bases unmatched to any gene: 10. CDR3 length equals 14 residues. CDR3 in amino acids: CATVAGGRGNTQYF. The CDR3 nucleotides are TGTGCCACCGTAGCGGGGGGGCGGGGAAATACGCAGTATTTT. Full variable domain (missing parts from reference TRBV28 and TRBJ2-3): DVKVTQSSRYLVKRTGEKVFLECVQDMDHENMFWYRQDPGLGLRLIYFSYDVKMKEKGDIPEGYSVSREKKERFSLILESASTNQTSMYLCATVAGGRGNTQYFGPGTRLTVL.

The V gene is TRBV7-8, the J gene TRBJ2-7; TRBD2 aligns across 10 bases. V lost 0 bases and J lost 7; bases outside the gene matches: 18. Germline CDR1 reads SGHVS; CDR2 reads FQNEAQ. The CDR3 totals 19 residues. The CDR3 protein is CASSLAASGGLARELEQYF. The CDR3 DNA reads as TGTGCCAGCAGCTTAGCGGCTAGCGGGGGCCTAGCCCGCGAACTAGAGCAGTACTTC. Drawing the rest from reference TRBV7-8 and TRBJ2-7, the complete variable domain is GAGVSQSPRYKVAKRGQDVALRCDPISGHVSLFWYQQALGQGPEFLTYFQNEAQLDKSGLPSDRFFAERPEGSVSTLKIQRTQQEDSAVYLCASSLAASGGLARELEQYFGPGTRLTVT.

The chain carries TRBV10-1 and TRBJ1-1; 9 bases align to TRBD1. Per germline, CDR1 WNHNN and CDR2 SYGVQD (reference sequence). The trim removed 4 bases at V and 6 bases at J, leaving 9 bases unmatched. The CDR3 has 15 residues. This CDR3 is CASSAPTGGKAEAFF. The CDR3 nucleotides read TGCGCCAGCAGTGCGCCGACAGGGGGTAAGGCTGAAGCTTTCTTT.

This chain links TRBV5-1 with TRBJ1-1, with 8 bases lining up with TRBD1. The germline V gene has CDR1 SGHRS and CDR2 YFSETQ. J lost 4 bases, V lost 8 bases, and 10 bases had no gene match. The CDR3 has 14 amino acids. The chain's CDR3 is CASTRQGFTTEAFF. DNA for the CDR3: TGCGCCAGTACCAGACAGGGGTTTACCACTGAAGCTTTCTTT.

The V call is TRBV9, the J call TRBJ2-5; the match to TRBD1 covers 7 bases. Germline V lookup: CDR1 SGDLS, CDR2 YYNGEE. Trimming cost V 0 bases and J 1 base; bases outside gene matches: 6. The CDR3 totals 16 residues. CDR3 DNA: TGTGCCAGCAGCGTAGCCCCGGACAGGACCCAAGAGACCCAGTACTTC. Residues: CASSVAPDRTQETQYF. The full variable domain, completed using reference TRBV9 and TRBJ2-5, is DSGVTQTPKHLITATGQRVTLRCSPRSGDLSVYWYQQSLDQGLQFLIQYYNGEERAKGNILERFSAQQFPDLHSELNLSSLELGDSALYFCASSVAPDRTQETQYFGPGTRLLVL.

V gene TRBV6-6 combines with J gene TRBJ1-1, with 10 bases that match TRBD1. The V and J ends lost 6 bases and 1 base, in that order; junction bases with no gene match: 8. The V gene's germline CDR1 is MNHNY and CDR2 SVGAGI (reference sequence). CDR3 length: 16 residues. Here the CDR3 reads CASSDLGQGENTEAFF. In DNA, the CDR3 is TGTGCCAGCAGCGACCTCGGACAGGGGGAGAACACTGAAGCTTTCTTT.

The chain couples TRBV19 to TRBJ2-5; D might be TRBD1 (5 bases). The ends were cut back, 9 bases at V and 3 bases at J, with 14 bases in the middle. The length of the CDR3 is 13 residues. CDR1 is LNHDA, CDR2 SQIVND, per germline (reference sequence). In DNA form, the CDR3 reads TGTGCCAGCAGTGGTACAGGTAAAGAGACCCAGTACTTC. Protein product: CASSGTGKETQYF.

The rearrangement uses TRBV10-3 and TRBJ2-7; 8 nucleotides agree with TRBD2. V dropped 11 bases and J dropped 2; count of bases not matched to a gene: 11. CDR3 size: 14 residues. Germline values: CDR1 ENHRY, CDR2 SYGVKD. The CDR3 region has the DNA TGTGCCGTAAGGGCGGGGGGTACAACCTACGAGCAGTACTTC. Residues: CAVRAGGTTYEQYF.

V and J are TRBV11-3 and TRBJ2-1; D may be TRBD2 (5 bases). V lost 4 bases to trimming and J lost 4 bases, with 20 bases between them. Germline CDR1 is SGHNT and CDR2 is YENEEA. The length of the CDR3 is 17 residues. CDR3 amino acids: CASSSRLPTLGYNEQFF. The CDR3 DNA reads TGTGCCAGCAGCTCAAGATTGCCCACACTAGGGTACAATGAGCAGTTCTTC.

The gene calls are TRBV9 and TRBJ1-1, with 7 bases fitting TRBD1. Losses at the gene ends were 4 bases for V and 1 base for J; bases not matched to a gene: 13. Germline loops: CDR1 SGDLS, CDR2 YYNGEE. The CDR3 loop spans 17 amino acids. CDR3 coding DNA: TGTGCCAGCAGCCCCGATCGCAGGGGGAACGGGAACACTGAAGCTTTCTTT. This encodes CASSPDRRGNGNTEAFF.

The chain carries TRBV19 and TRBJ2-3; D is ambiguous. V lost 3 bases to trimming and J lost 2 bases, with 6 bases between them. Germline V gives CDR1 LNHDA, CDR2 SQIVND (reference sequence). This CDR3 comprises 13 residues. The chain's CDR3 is CASSIRLTDTQYF. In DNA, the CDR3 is TGTGCCAGTAGTATTCGTCTCACAGATACGCAGTATTTT.

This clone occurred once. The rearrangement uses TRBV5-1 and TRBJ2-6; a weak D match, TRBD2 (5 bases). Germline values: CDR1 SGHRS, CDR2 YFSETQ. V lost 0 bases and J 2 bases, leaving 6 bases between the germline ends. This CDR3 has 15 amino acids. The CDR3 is CASSLGGAGANVLTF. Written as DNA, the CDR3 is TGCGCCAGCAGCTTGGGGGGAGCTGGGGCCAACGTCCTGACTTTC.

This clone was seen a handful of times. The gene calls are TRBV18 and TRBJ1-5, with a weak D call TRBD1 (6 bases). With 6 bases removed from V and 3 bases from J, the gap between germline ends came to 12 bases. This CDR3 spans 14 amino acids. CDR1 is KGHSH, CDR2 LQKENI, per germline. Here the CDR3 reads CASSLDSLNQPQHF. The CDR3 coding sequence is TGTGCCAGCTCTCTGGACAGTCTCAATCAGCCCCAGCATTTT.

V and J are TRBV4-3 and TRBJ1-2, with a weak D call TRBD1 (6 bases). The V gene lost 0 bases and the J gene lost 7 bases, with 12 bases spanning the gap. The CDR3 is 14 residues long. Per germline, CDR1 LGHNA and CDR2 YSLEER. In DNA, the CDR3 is TGCGCCAGCAGCCAAGAGGGGGGGGCAGCTGGCTACACCTTC. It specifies CASSQEGGAAGYTF.

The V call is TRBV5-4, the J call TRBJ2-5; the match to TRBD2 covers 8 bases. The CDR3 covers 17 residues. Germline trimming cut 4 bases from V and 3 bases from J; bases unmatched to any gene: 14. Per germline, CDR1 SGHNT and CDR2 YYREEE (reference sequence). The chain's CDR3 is CASSAGLVSGTKETQYF. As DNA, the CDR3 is TGTGCCAGCAGCGCGGGACTAGTGTCGGGGACGAAAGAGACCCAGTACTTC.

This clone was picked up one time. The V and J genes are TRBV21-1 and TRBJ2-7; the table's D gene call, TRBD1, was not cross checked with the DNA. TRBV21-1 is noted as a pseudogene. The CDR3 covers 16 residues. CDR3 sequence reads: CASSKALAGSSYEQYV. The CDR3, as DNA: TGTGCCAGCAGCAAAGCACTCGCAGGAAGCTCCTACGAGCAGTACGTC.

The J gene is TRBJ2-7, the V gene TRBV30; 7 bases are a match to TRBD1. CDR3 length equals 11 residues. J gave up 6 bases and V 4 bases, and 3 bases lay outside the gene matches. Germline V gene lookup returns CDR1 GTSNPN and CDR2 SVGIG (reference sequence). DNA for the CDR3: TGTGCCTGGACTTCAGGGGGCGAGCAGTACTTC. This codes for CAWTSGGEQYF. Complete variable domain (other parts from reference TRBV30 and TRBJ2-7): SQTIHQWPATLVQPVGSPLSLECTVEGTSNPNLYWYRQAAGRGLQLLFYSVGIGQISSEVPQNLSASRPQDRQFILSSKKLLLSDSGFYLCAWTSGGEQYFGPGTRLTVT.